This T cell receptor (beta chain) was identified in a study of shared clonotypes between healthy human individuals. Profiled with immunoSEQ multiplex PCR; TCRdb holds only in-frame clones, not every one. The sample carries around 530,000 clones, 70% to 80% recorded once. Trimming cost V 1 base and J 1 base, with 7 bases left between them. This CDR3 has 14 amino acids. Germline V lookup: CDR1 KGHSH, CDR2 LQKENI. The chain couples TRBV18 to TRBJ1-1; D remains ambiguous. The receptor comes from a woman in her thirties or forties in good health. Some clones in this sample may be carry-over from other donors' samples. The sample comprised PBMCs. CDR3 protein: CASSPRRGNTEAFF. Here the CDR3 DNA reads TGTGCCAGCTCACCACGCCGGGGGAACACTGAAGCTTTCTTT.